This note documents a single T cell receptor (beta chain) sequence. Its antigen is not identified. These data are taken from a study of cytomegalovirus exposure and HLA in healthy donors. Study-wide results and caveats: In a later analysis, TCR beta V- and J-gene trimming showed a link to a missense DCLRE1C variant. Upon later analysis, TCR association rates were observed to vary by HLA locus, being highest for DRB1 and lowest for HLA-C. According to the study, 160 or so TCR beta chains were cytomegalovirus-associated.

The PCR contained 60 Vbeta and 13 Jbeta primers. Assay: immunoSEQ multiplex PCR; the TCRdb copy retains only in-frame clones and omits some. The sample holds roughly 130,000 clones, about 74% seen once. There are 16 residues in the CDR3. The junction had 11 bases not matched to a gene; V was cut back by 3 bases and J by 6 bases. Germline V CDR1 and CDR2: MNHNY, SVGAGI (reference sequence). The origin of this receptor is a woman between 45 and 65 years old in good health and CMV-seropositive. Sequences were obtained from PBMCs. The rearrangement links TRBV6-6 to TRBJ1-5; 7 bases match TRBD1. CDR3: CASSYPPTGAAQPQHF. The CDR3 DNA reads as TGTGCCAGCAGTTATCCCCCTACAGGGGCGGCTCAGCCCCAGCATTTT.